The rows below give T cell receptor beta chains drawn from one sample of a study of Tregs in tolerant kidney transplant recipients. Sequencing used immunoSEQ multiplex PCR; TCRdb keeps in-frame clones, though not all of them. The sample lists nearly 95,000 clones, over 85% occurring once. This specimen consisted of CD4+ T cells from blood, obtained before the transplant. All receptors come from a human donor who received a combined kidney and bone marrow transplant. Each CDR3 is given without its conserved first and last residue. Clone sizes are given selectively: once, few, many, or a class where the clone is expanded.

13	-	TRBV4-1	TRBJ2-5	ASSTLGRGLETQY
13	-	TRBV5-5	TRBJ1-2	ASSDRGIRGYGYT
13	-	TRBV5-4	TRBJ2-5	ASSSGTSGQETQY
13	once	TRBV5-5	TRBJ2-2	ASSLGQPNTGELF
13	-	TRBV5-1	TRBJ1-1	ASSLEGRGLTEAF
13	-	TRBV27	TRBJ2-7	ASSPPGGRFYEQY
11	-	TRBV7-2	TRBJ2-1	ASSFPMTEEQF
14	-	TRBV11-2	TRBJ2-1	ASSLAVVQGVNEQF
13	once	TRBV7-8	TRBJ2-7	ASSLYGTVTYEQY
11	-	TRBV30	TRBJ2-1	AWSLDGYNEQF
12	-	TRBV9	TRBJ2-1	ASSAPFSYNEQF
14	-	TRBV28	TRBJ1-2	ASRSRDRGRMDGYT
14	-	TRBV2	TRBJ2-6	ASSDTGHSGANVLT
13	-	TRBV12-5	TRBJ1-2	ASGPKETLHYGYT
14	few	TRBV4-3	TRBJ2-6	ASSQDQGVKSNVLT
15	-	TRBV7-2	TRBJ1-5	ASSLVAGAYSNQPQH
13	-	TRBV18	TRBJ2-1	ASSPRTSGDNEQF
10	-	TRBV2	TRBJ1-6	ASRTEVSPLH
13	-	TRBV9	TRBJ2-3	ASSVLAGSTDTQY
13	-	TRBV7-2	TRBJ1-4	ASSLGRGGDEKLF
15	-	TRBV2	TRBJ1-3	ASSLFQQTGVGNTIY
14	-	TRBV6-1	TRBJ2-7	ASSEAVAGLDYEQY
12	-	TRBV6-1	TRBJ2-5	AGRLAHGVETQY
12	-	TRBV6-1	TRBJ1-2	ASSELEFRVGYT
11	-	TRBV5-5	TRBJ1-4	ASSSGGNEKLF
11	-	TRBV21-1	TRBJ2-4	ASRRRGKNIQY
14	-	TRBV5-1	TRBJ1-1	ASSLDPGWGYTEAF
10	-	TRBV10-3	TRBJ2-3	AINDGTDTQY
14	-	TRBV18	TRBJ2-1	ASSPSRDRERNEQF
11	few	TRBV6-5	TRBJ2-7	ASTSQGGYEQY
16	-	TRBV4-1	TRBJ2-3	ASSQASFTGDGTDTQY
11	-	TRBV29-1	TRBJ2-7	SVERLAGGEQY
12	-	TRBV11-2	TRBJ1-6	ASSLDRVHSPLH
16	-	TRBV7-6	TRBJ2-7	ASSLAQPGRPRGYEQY
13	-	TRBV14	TRBJ1-2	ASSPLGQGFYGYT
10	-	TRBV29-1	TRBJ1-3	SVIPRGDTIY
12	few	TRBV2	TRBJ1-3	ASSVGGDGNTIY
15	-	TRBV9	TRBJ2-3	ASSVGSSGILTDTQY
10	-	TRBV30	TRBJ2-3	AWSVILDTQY
12	-	TRBV19	TRBJ1-4	ASSISRRGEKLF
11	once	TRBV6-1	TRBJ1-1	ATKWTRGAEAF
13	-	TRBV2	TRBJ2-2	ASSEAGLNTGELF
14	once	TRBV19	TRBJ2-2	ASSINRGSLTGELF
14	-	TRBV7-2	TRBJ1-2	ASSLDIIGRNYGYT
15	-	TRBV7-7	TRBJ2-3	ASSLGGGALGTDTQY
15	-	TRBV28	TRBJ2-3	ASSSPIRLADTDTQY
13	-	TRBV7-2	TRBJ2-7	ASSLIGTVTYEQY
12	once	TRBV7-2	TRBJ2-7	ASSLSGGPYEQY